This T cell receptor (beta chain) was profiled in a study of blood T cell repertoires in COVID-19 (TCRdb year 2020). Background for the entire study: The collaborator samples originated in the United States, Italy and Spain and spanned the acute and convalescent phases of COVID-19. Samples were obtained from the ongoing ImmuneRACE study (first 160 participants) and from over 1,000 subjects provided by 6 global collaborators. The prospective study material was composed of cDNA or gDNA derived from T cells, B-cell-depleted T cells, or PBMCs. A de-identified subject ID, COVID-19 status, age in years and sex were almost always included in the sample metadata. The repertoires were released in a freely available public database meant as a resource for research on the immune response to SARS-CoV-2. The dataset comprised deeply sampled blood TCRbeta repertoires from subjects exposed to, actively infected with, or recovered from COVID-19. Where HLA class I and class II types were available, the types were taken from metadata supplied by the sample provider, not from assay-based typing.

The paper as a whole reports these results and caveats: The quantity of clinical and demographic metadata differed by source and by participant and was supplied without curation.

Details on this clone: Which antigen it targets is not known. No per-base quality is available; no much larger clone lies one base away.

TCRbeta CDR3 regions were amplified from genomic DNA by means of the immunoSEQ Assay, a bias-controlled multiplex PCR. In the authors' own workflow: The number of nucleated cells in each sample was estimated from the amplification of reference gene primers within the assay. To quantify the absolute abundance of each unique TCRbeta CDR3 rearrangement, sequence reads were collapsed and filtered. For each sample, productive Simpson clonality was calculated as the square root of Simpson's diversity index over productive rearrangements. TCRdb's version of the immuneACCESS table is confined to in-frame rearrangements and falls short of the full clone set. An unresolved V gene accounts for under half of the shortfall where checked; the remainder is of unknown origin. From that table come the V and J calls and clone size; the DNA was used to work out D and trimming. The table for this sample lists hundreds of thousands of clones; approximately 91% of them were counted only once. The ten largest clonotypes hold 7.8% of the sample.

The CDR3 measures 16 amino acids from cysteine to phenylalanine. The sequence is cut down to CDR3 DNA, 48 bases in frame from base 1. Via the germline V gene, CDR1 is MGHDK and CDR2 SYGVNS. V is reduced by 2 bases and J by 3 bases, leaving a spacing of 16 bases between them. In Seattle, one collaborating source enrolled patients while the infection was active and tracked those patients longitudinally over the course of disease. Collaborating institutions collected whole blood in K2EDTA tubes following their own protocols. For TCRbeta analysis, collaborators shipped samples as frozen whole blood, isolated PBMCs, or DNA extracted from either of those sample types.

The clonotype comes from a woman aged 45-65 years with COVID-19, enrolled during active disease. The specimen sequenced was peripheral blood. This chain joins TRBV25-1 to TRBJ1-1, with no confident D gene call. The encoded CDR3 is CASSEAGPTSYTEAFF. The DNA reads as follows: TGTGCCAGCAGTGAAGCTGGGCCTACGTCCTACACTGAAGCTTTCTTT. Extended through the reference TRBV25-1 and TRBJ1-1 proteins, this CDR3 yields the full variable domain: EADIYQTPRYLVIGTGKKITLECSQTMGHDKMYWYQQDPGMELHLIHYSYGVNSTEKGDLSSESTVSRIRTEHFPLTLESARPSHTSQYLCASSEAGPTSYTEAFFGQGTRLTVV.